The 8 T cell receptor beta chains below were found in one sample sequenced in a study of a mutant IDH1 vaccine in newly diagnosed glioma. Some clones are missing from TCRdb's copy, which holds only in-frame ones; the method was immunoSEQ multiplex PCR. The sample lists some 120,000 clones; 80% were seen once. The sample's time point: week 11, during vaccination. Every single dose of the vaccine, 300 ug of mutant IDH1 20-mer peptide, came with topical imiquimod. No antigen has been assigned to these receptors. This sample comprised PBMCs, obtained from a glioma patient whose treatment included an IDH1 peptide vaccine. The receptor source for this set is a man in his forties or fifties with glioma.

The chain combines TRBV6-5 with TRBJ1-2, with D hard to call. Deletions cut 0 bases from V and 4 bases from J, with 12 bases between. In germline, CDR1 is MNHEY, CDR2 SVGAGI. This CDR3 region has 15 residues. The CDR3 loop reads CASSYSYEGGYGYTF. In DNA, the CDR3 is TGTGCCAGCAGTTACTCGTATGAGGGTGGCTATGGCTACACCTTC.

V usage is TRBV5-1 and J usage is TRBJ1-2; 8 bases are shared with TRBD1. Looked up from germline, CDR1 is SGHRS and CDR2 is YFSETQ. This CDR3 region has 14 residues. The junction had 3 bases not matched to a gene; V was cut back by 0 bases and J by 5 bases. The CDR3 DNA reads TGCGCCAGCAGCTTGGACCGGGACAGGTATGGCTACACCTTC. This encodes CASSLDRDRYGYTF.

A remark on this clone: At the DNA level, this CDR3 is encoded by other sequences in the same sample as well. V and J are TRBV9 and TRBJ2-7; TRBD1 matches at 7 bases. Trimming took 0 bases from V and 2 from J; bases not matched to a gene: 2. Germline assignment: CDR1 SGDLS and CDR2 YYNGEE. CDR3 length: 14 amino acids. The CDR3 here is CASSVGTGAYEQYF. The CDR3 bases are TGTGCCAGCAGCGTAGGTACAGGGGCCTACGAGCAGTACTTC. Combining the CDR3 with reference TRBV9 and TRBJ2-7 gives the whole variable domain DSGVTQTPKHLITATGQRVTLRCSPRSGDLSVYWYQQSLDQGLQFLIQYYNGEERAKGNILERFSAQQFPDLHSELNLSSLELGDSALYFCASSVGTGAYEQYFGPGTRLTVT.

Comment on this clone: An end of the junction differs from the germline gene, which may be a read error. The chain is built from TRBV7-9 and TRBJ1-2; D is perhaps TRBD1 (5 bases). The CDR3 covers 14 residues. Germline V CDR1 and CDR2: SEHNR, FQNEAQ (reference sequence). This chain's CDR3 is CASSLEVTVYSYTF. CDR3 DNA sequence: TGTGCCAGCAGCTTAGAGGTGACAGTCTATAGCTACACCTTC.

The chain uses TRBV7-6 and TRBJ1-4; D uncertain. Trimming shortened V by 5 bases and J by 4 bases, and 5 bases separated the two germline ends. Looked up from germline, CDR1 is SGHVS and CDR2 is FNYEAQ. CDR3 length: 12 residues. CDR3 sequence reads: CASSIDNEKLFF. The CDR3 bases are TGTGCCAGCAGCATCGATAATGAAAAACTGTTTTTT.

The V and J genes are TRBV5-1 and TRBJ2-3, with unresolved D. Germline V gene sequence: CDR1 SGHRS, CDR2 YFSETQ. V lost 0 bases, J lost 2 bases, and 10 bases lay in between. This CDR3 region has 15 residues. This CDR3 reads CASSLASPATDTQYF. The CDR3 DNA sequence: TGCGCCAGCAGCTTGGCCTCGCCTGCCACAGATACGCAGTATTTT.

The chain couples TRBV9 to TRBJ2-1, with D possibly being TRBD1 (6 bases). Trimming cost V 1 base and J 7 bases, with 12 bases left between them. Germline V gene sequence: CDR1 SGDLS, CDR2 YYNGEE. The CDR3 runs to 14 residues. CDR3 sequence: CASSVNGGLNEQFF. The CDR3, as DNA: TGTGCCAGCAGCGTAAATGGGGGCCTAAATGAGCAGTTCTTC.

This clone was counted a few times. The rearrangement uses TRBV28 and TRBJ2-7; unclear D gene. Trimming removed 6 bases at V and 3 bases at J, with 12 bases between. This CDR3 has 13 amino acids. CDR1 is MDHEN, CDR2 SYDVKM, per germline. Here the CDR3 DNA reads TGTGCCAGCAGCTTCCCTCCAGGCTACGAGCAGTACTTC. Protein sequence: CASSFPPGYEQYF.